This TCR beta chain stems from a study of control samples from healthy donors and cancer patients. Some clones are missing from TCRdb's copy, which holds only in-frame ones; the method was immunoSEQ multiplex PCR. Seen here are 130,000 or so clones, 92% observed once, and the top ten hold 2.1%. The CDR3 loop spans 14 amino acids. V shed 6 bases and J 6 bases; nucleotides not matched to a gene: 7. CDR1 is KGHSH and CDR2 is LQKENI in the germline V gene. The TCR was taken from a woman aged 45-65 years in good health. The chain carries TRBV18 and TRBJ1-1, with 10 bases lining up with TRBD1. Sequencing used blood. For the CDR3, the DNA is TGTGCCAGCTCGGTGGACAGGGGGTTTTCTGAAGCTTTCTTT. It is translated as CASSVDRGFSEAFF.